These T cell receptor beta chains were read from a single sample in a study of control samples from healthy donors and cancer patients. Profiling relied on immunoSEQ multiplex PCR, and the TCRdb table lists in-frame clones only, not all of them. The clone table shows roughly 190,000 clones, with the ten largest holding roughly 2%. Sequences were obtained from blood. These receptors were obtained from a young woman in good health. Each CDR3 is given with its conserved first and last residue. A D gene is named only where the DNA matches it firmly.

>TRBD2|TRBV19|TRBJ2-7
TGTGCCAGTAGTGCGGGGGGGCCCGGAGAGCAGTACTTC
CASSAGGPGEQYF
>.|TRBV2|TRBJ1-6
TGTGCCACATGGACGGTGAATTCACCCCTCCACTTT
CATWTVNSPLHF
>.|TRBV7-2|TRBJ1-1
TGTGCCAGCAGCATCTTACCCCAACAGGGGAACACTGAAGCTTTCTTT
CASSILPQQGNTEAFF
>TRBD1|TRBV7-9|TRBJ1-4
TGTGCCAGCAGCCCAGTCCCGGGACAGGTAGAGAATGAAAAACTGTTTTTT
CASSPVPGQVENEKLFF
>.|TRBV5-1|TRBJ1-4
TGCGCCAGCAGCTATGACAGCCTTAATGAAAAACTGTTTTTT
CASSYDSLNEKLFF
>.|TRBV3-1/TRBV3-2|TRBJ2-7
TGTGCCAGCAGCCCTTGGAGGGGCGAGCAGTACTTC
CASSPWRGEQYF
>.|TRBV28|TRBJ1-2
TGTGCCAGCAGTCCGACGCGGGCAGCATGGGAAGATCAACATGGCTACACCTTC
CASSPTRAAWEDQHGYTF
>.|TRBV9|TRBJ1-6
TGTGCCAGCAGTGGGACCCTCGGCAACTCCTATAATTCACCCCTCCACTTT
CASSGTLGNSYNSPLHF
>.|TRBV3-1/TRBV3-2|TRBJ1-1
TGTGCCAGCTGTCTTGGGAACACTGAAGCTTTCTTT
CASCLGNTEAFF
>.|TRBV5-1|TRBJ1-4
TGCGCCAGCAGCGGGACTAATGAAAAACTGTTTTTT
CASSGTNEKLFF
>.|TRBV27|TRBJ1-1
TGTGCCAGCAACCCTCACGGTGCGGCTGAAGCTTTCTTT
CASNPHGAAEAFF
>TRBD2|TRBV6-4|TRBJ2-5
TGTGCCAGCGGGGAGGGTGGAACAGACCAAGAGACCCAGTACTTC
CASGEGGTDQETQYF
>.|TRBV2|TRBJ2-7
TGTGCCAGCGAAGTTACCTACGAGCAGTACTTC
CASEVTYEQYF
>.|TRBV28|TRBJ1-2
TGTGCCAGCAGTTTTCGCACAGGGAGAGATGGCTACACCTTC
CASSFRTGRDGYTF
>.|TRBV9|TRBJ1-4
TGTGCCAGCAGCCCCCGGAGTCGGGAAAAACTGTTTTTT
CASSPRSREKLFF